What follows are 24 T cell receptor beta chains derived from one specimen sequenced in a study of shared clonotypes between healthy human individuals. Assay: immunoSEQ multiplex PCR; the TCRdb copy retains only in-frame clones and omits some. The sample includes 1,100,000 or so clones, about four fifths of them seen just once. The specimen was memory CD4+ T cells from PBMCs. The sample's subset: CD45RA-negative fraction. The receptors originated from a man younger than 30 in good health. Some clones in this sample may be carry-over from other donors' samples.

The chain joins TRBV6-5 to TRBJ2-3; D not resolved. The germline V and J ends were trimmed by 6 bases and 0 bases, with 10 bases remaining between them. The CDR3 length is 14 residues. From germline, CDR1 is MNHEY and CDR2 SVGAGI. DNA of the CDR3: TGTGCCAGCAGGATCGGGCTCAGCACAGATACGCAGTATTTT. Translating it yields CASRIGLSTDTQYF.

V usage is TRBV5-4 and J usage is TRBJ1-1; the D is unclear. This CDR3 is 13 amino acids long. Trimming left V 1 base short and J 3 bases short, with 7 bases between. Per germline, CDR1 SGHNT and CDR2 YYREEE (reference sequence). CDR3 nucleotide sequence: TGTGCCAGCAGCTTGTGGGCAGACACTGAAGCTTTCTTT. Encoded protein: CASSLWADTEAFF.

The genes are TRBV7-2 and TRBJ2-7; weak D call: TRBD1 (7 bases). Germline assignment: CDR1 SGHTA and CDR2 FQGNSA. V lost 6 bases, J lost 5 bases, and 17 bases lay in between. This CDR3 has 14 residues. The CDR3 loop reads CASRTYGGGNEQYF. DNA for the CDR3: TGTGCCAGCAGGACGTATGGAGGGGGCAACGAGCAGTACTTC. Variable domain in full (rest from reference TRBV7-2 and TRBJ2-7): GAGVSQSPSNKVTEKGKDVELRCDPISGHTALYWYRQSLGQGLEFLIYFQGNSAPDKSGLPSDRFSAERTGGSVSTLTIQRTQQEDSAVYLCASRTYGGGNEQYFGPGTRLTVT.

Comments on this clone: A read error is likely here: a far larger clone is one base away. The chain is built from TRBV5-4 and TRBJ2-3; D is ambiguous. The CDR3 sequence is 12 residues long. With 1 base removed from V and 0 bases from J, the gap between germline ends came to 0 bases. Germline values: CDR1 SGHNT, CDR2 YYREEE (reference sequence). CDR3 nucleotide sequence: TGTGCCAGCAGCTTGAGCACAGATACGCAGTATTTT. Amino acid sequence: CASSLSTDTQYF.

The chain links TRBV21-1 to TRBJ1-2. TRBV21-1 is recorded as a pseudogene. This CDR3 comprises 9 residues. The CDR3 sequence is CATRAGYTF. CDR3 nucleotide sequence: TGTGCCACCCGTGCTGGCTACACCTTC.

CDR3 region: CASSSGQEPGNTIYF. The CDR3 region has the DNA TGTGCCAGCAGCTCCGGACAGGAGCCTGGAAACACCATATATTTT. The chain recombines TRBV7-6 with TRBJ1-3, with TRBD1 identical over 7 bases. CDR3 length equals 15 residues. Germline V gene sequence: CDR1 SGHVS, CDR2 FNYEAQ. V shed 4 bases, J shed 2 bases, and the junction held 5 bases outside the gene matches.

The count of this clone is one. The chain is built from TRBV4-3 and TRBJ2-5, with 11 bases lining up with TRBD2. This CDR3 is 17 amino acids long. V shed 2 bases, J shed 3 bases, and the junction held 8 bases outside the gene matches. Germline V lookup: CDR1 LGHNA, CDR2 YSLEER. The CDR3 is CASSQYLAGGPKETQYF. The CDR3 DNA sequence: TGCGCCAGCAGCCAATATCTAGCGGGAGGACCAAAAGAGACCCAGTACTTC.

This chain connects TRBV30 to TRBJ2-3, with D perhaps TRBD1 (6 bases). Germline loops: CDR1 GTSNPN, CDR2 SVGIG (reference sequence). Trimming shortened V by 4 bases and J by 5 bases, and 10 bases separated the two germline ends. The CDR3 contains 12 residues. CDR3 coding DNA: TGTGCCTGGAACAGGGAACTAGATACGCAGTATTTT. Translated, it gives CAWNRELDTQYF.

The J gene is TRBJ1-1, the V gene TRBV7-2; the match to TRBD1 covers 7 bases. Germline lookup yields CDR1 SGHTA and CDR2 FQGNSA. The CDR3 is made up of 14 amino acids. J lost 1 base, V lost 5 bases, and 4 bases had no gene match. This CDR3 reads CASSRQGANTEAFF. The CDR3 DNA sequence: TGTGCCAGCAGCCGACAGGGAGCGAACACTGAAGCTTTCTTT. Using reference TRBV7-2 and TRBJ1-1 for the parts outside the CDR3, the full variable domain is GAGVSQSPSNKVTEKGKDVELRCDPISGHTALYWYRQSLGQGLEFLIYFQGNSAPDKSGLPSDRFSAERTGGSVSTLTIQRTQQEDSAVYLCASSRQGANTEAFFGQGTRLTVV.

The genes are TRBV7-9 and TRBJ1-5; no clear D gene. With 0 bases removed from V and 7 bases from J, the gap between germline ends came to 7 bases. The germline gives CDR1 SEHNR, CDR2 FQNEAQ (reference sequence). The CDR3 runs to 13 residues. As DNA, the CDR3 is TGTGCCAGCAGCTTAGCCCAAGGACAGCCCCAGCATTTT. Residues: CASSLAQGQPQHF.

The chain links TRBV28 to TRBJ1-1, with D unresolved. Germline V lookup: CDR1 MDHEN, CDR2 SYDVKM. V gave up 4 bases and J gave up 5 bases, with 8 bases separating them. This CDR3 spans 12 amino acids. The chain's CDR3 is CASSSHVTEAFF. Written as DNA, the CDR3 is TGTGCCAGCAGTTCCCACGTAACTGAAGCTTTCTTT.

The V and J genes are TRBV11-2 and TRBJ2-1; TRBD1 agrees at 8 bases. V was pared by 3 bases and J by 4 bases, with 5 bases of the junction left unmatched. Germline V gives CDR1 SGHAT, CDR2 FQNNGV. The CDR3 extends over 15 amino acids. Here the CDR3 reads CASSFRDRLYNEQFF. The CDR3 nucleotides are TGTGCCAGCAGCTTCCGGGACAGGCTTTACAATGAGCAGTTCTTC.

This clone showed up many times. The V and J genes are TRBV5-6 and TRBJ1-1; D perhaps matches TRBD1 (5 bases). This CDR3 is built from 15 residues. Germline V CDR1 and CDR2: SGHDT, YYEEEE. The V end lost 2 bases, the J end lost 5 bases, and 16 bases lay between the germline ends. The CDR3 loop is CASSFPGGLVTEAFF. CDR3 bases: TGTGCCAGCAGCTTCCCGGGGGGACTTGTTACTGAAGCTTTCTTT.

The chain couples TRBV27 to TRBJ1-2, with TRBD1 identical over 7 bases. Losses at the gene ends were 6 bases for V and 8 bases for J; bases not matched to a gene: 9. Germline V gene sequence: CDR1 MNHEY, CDR2 SMNVEV (reference sequence). The CDR3 contains 13 residues. CDR3 in DNA: TGTGCCAGCAGCCGCACAGGGGTGGGCGGCTACACCTTC. Its translation is CASSRTGVGGYTF.

J is TRBJ2-1 and V is TRBV2; TRBD1 aligns across 9 bases. Germline-derived CDR1 and CDR2 are SNHLY and FYNNEI. Losses at the gene ends were 8 bases for V and 3 bases for J; bases not matched to a gene: 2. This CDR3 has 13 residues. For the CDR3, the DNA is TGTGCCAGCCAGACAGGGGGCTACAATGAGCAGTTCTTC. As protein: CASQTGGYNEQFF.

The rearrangement uses TRBV5-8 and TRBJ2-1; 7 positions agree with TRBD1. The CDR3 sequence is 15 residues long. The V and J ends lost 4 bases and 5 bases, in that order; junction bases with no gene match: 9. Germline V CDR1 and CDR2: SGHTS, YDEGEE. CDR3 in DNA: TGTGCCAGCAGCCTGGGACAGAGATCCAACAATGAGCAGTTCTTC. This sequence encodes CASSLGQRSNNEQFF.

The chain recombines TRBV15 with TRBJ1-1, with 8 bases lining up with TRBD1. The germline V gene encodes CDR1 LNHNV and CDR2 YYDKDF (reference sequence). The junction had 8 bases not matched to a gene; V was cut back by 1 base and J by 1 base. The CDR3 is 17 amino acids. This chain's CDR3 is CATSRGGTGQGNTEAFF. CDR3 DNA: TGTGCCACCAGCAGAGGAGGGACAGGCCAGGGGAACACTGAAGCTTTCTTT.

CDR3 in DNA: TGTGCCAGCAGCTGGGCGTCTGGGGAGCAGTACTTC. This gives the protein CASSWASGEQYF. J is TRBJ2-7 and V is TRBV7-6, with D uncertain. The V end lost 4 bases, the J end lost 7 bases, and 11 bases lay between the germline ends. CDR3 length: 12 amino acids. Germline-derived CDR1 and CDR2 are SGHVS and FNYEAQ.

The chain employs TRBV9 and TRBJ2-7; D possibly corresponds to TRBD2 (5 bases). CDR3 size: 13 residues. Germline V gene sequence: CDR1 SGDLS, CDR2 YYNGEE. V lost 2 bases to trimming and J lost 6 bases, with 12 bases between them. The CDR3 sequence is CASSVYGVGEQYF. The CDR3 DNA reads TGTGCCAGCAGCGTTTACGGGGTTGGCGAGCAGTACTTC.

The chain employs TRBV7-2 and TRBJ2-7; 11 bases are a match to TRBD2. V was clipped by 1 base and J by 5 bases; unmatched bases: 7. Germline-derived CDR1 and CDR2 are SGHTA and FQGNSA. The CDR3 loop spans 16 amino acids. The CDR3 protein is CASSLVALAGDNEQYF. The CDR3 DNA sequence: TGTGCCAGCAGCTTAGTCGCACTAGCGGGAGATAACGAGCAGTACTTC.

The rearrangement joins TRBV28 to TRBJ2-7; 14 bases are a match to TRBD2. The V gene's germline CDR1 is MDHEN and CDR2 SYDVKM. After removal of 6 bases from V and 8 bases from J, the junction contained 12 bases not matched to a gene. CDR3 length: 16 amino acids. The CDR3 loop reads CASSPPGLAGGLQQYF. Here the CDR3 DNA reads TGTGCCAGCAGCCCCCCCGGACTAGCGGGAGGCTTGCAGCAGTACTTC. Together with reference TRBV28 and TRBJ2-7, the CDR3 gives the full variable domain: DVKVTQSSRYLVKRTGEKVFLECVQDMDHENMFWYRQDPGLGLRLIYFSYDVKMKEKGDIPEGYSVSREKKERFSLILESASTNQTSMYLCASSPPGLAGGLQQYFGPGTRLTVT.

The rearrangement joins TRBV7-2 to TRBJ1-3; D is uncertain. Per germline, CDR1 SGHTA and CDR2 FQGNSA. The V end was cut by 2 bases, the J end by 0 bases, with 5 bases between. The CDR3 totals 14 residues. The CDR3 DNA follows: TGTGCCAGCAGCTTATATCACTCTGGAAACACCATATATTTT. This translates into CASSLYHSGNTIYF.

About this clone itself: A far larger clone is a single base away, which makes a read error likely. This sequence joins TRBV2 and TRBJ2-7, with 11 nucleotides matching TRBD2. This CDR3 comprises 15 residues. V was pared by 10 bases and J by 1 base, with 9 bases of the junction left unmatched. Germline V lookup: CDR1 SNHLY, CDR2 FYNNEI. The CDR3 bases are TGTGCCACACCCGAGGCTAGCGGGAGGTCCTACGAGCAGTACTTC. It specifies CATPEASGRSYEQYF.

The chain employs TRBV18 and TRBJ2-3; 9 bases are a match to TRBD2. Per the germline V gene, CDR1 is KGHSH and CDR2 is LQKENI. The CDR3 covers 15 residues. V shed 2 bases, J shed 5 bases, and the junction held 5 bases outside the gene matches. The CDR3 is CASSPEAGGEDTQYF. The CDR3, as DNA: TGTGCCAGCTCACCAGAAGCGGGAGGTGAAGATACGCAGTATTTT.